This is a list of T cell receptor beta chains from one sample in a study of siplizumab effects on memory and regulatory T cells. These receptors have no identified antigens. This table comes from immunoSEQ multiplex PCR, and its TCRdb copy is limited to in-frame clones, with some not included. Of approximately 10,000 clones in the sample, 40% to 50% were seen once. Sequencing was carried out using CFSE-low (dividing) CD8+ T cells sorted from an allogeneic mixed lymphocyte reaction. Receptors originate from a human donor in good health; the cells came from an allogeneic mixed lymphocyte reaction. Some clones in this sample may be carry-over from other donors' samples. Both conserved end residues are part of each CDR3. A D gene is named only where the DNA matches it firmly. Not every row has a clone size; where given, it reads once, few, many or a size class.

clone_size	v_call	d_call	j_call	cdr3_aa	cdr3_nt
-	TRBV4-1	-	TRBJ1-1	CASAGASRKAFF	TGCGCCAGTGCGGGGGCCTCACGGAAAGCTTTCTTT
few	TRBV27	-	TRBJ2-7	CASSFRQDGYEQYF	TGTGCCAGCAGTTTCCGGCAGGACGGGTACGAGCAGTACTTC
medium-sized	TRBV5-1	-	TRBJ2-7	CASTQGWEQYF	TGCGCCAGCACCCAGGGCTGGGAGCAGTACTTC
few	TRBV15	-	TRBJ1-5	CATSSGGGPQPQHF	TGTGCCACCAGCTCCGGGGGGGGGCCCCAGCCCCAGCATTTT
-	TRBV13	TRBD1	TRBJ2-3	CASSSWDRAGTDTQYF	TGTGCCAGCAGCTCCTGGGACAGGGCGGGCACAGATACGCAGTATTTT
many	TRBV18	TRBD2	TRBJ2-7	CASSRPLGGYEQYF	TGTGCCAGCTCACGCCCCCTGGGGGGGTACGAGCAGTACTTC
medium-sized	TRBV7-9	TRBD1	TRBJ2-7	CASSDTGQPYEQYF	TGTGCCAGCAGCGACACGGGACAGCCCTACGAGCAGTACTTC
few	TRBV7-9	-	TRBJ1-2	CASSLGAGRPKNYGYTF	TGTGCCAGCAGCTTAGGAGCAGGACGGCCAAAAAACTATGGCTACACCTTC
few	TRBV11-2	-	TRBJ2-7	CASSFPGLYEQYF	TGTGCCAGCAGCTTCCCGGGCCTCTACGAGCAGTACTTC
-	TRBV4-1	-	TRBJ2-1	CASSQDRYYLEQFF	TGCGCCAGCAGCCAAGATCGGTATTACTTGGAACAGTTCTTC
-	TRBV19	-	TRBJ2-2	CASSYAANTGELFF	TGTGCCAGTAGTTACGCCGCGAACACCGGGGAGCTGTTTTTT
-	TRBV5-4	TRBD1	TRBJ2-7	CASSSSGTAYEQYF	TGTGCCAGCAGTAGCTCCGGGACAGCCTACGAGCAGTACTTC
-	TRBV19	TRBD1	TRBJ2-1	CASSRGQESDEQFF	TGTGCCAGTTCGAGGGGACAGGAATCGGATGAGCAGTTCTTC
few	TRBV29-1	-	TRBJ1-2	CSVEFFGQIYGYTF	TGCAGCGTTGAGTTTTTTGGGCAGATCTATGGCTACACCTTC
-	TRBV19	-	TRBJ1-1	CASSDWTVTEAFF	TGTGCCAGTAGTGACTGGACAGTTACTGAAGCTTTCTTT
-	TRBV7-6	-	TRBJ2-2	CASSFFGDSNTGELFF	TGTGCCAGCAGCTTCTTCGGGGATTCGAACACCGGGGAGCTGTTTTTT
-	TRBV27	TRBD1	TRBJ1-2	CASSLLPGQGEGGYTF	TGTGCCAGCAGCCTCCTCCCGGGACAGGGGGAAGGAGGCTACACCTTC
few	TRBV10-3	-	TRBJ1-1	CAISDSGFPEAFF	TGTGCCATCAGTGATTCGGGGTTCCCTGAAGCTTTCTTT
medium-sized	TRBV6-5	-	TRBJ1-1	CASSYSTGEAFF	TGTGCCAGCAGTTACAGTACAGGGGAAGCTTTCTTT
few	TRBV6-6	TRBD1	TRBJ1-2	CASSATGGASGYTF	TGTGCCAGCAGTGCGACAGGGGGCGCGTCTGGCTACACCTTC
-	TRBV7-9	-	TRBJ2-5	CASSLVAGGETQYF	TGTGCCAGCAGCTTAGTGGCGGGTGGCGAGACCCAGTACTTC
-	TRBV6-5	-	TRBJ2-1	CASFRQRSSYNEQFF	TGTGCCAGCTTCCGCCAACGAAGCTCCTACAATGAGCAGTTCTTC
-	TRBV27	-	TRBJ2-4	CASSLSGENIQYF	TGTGCCAGCAGTTTGTCAGGGGAAAACATTCAGTACTTC
few	TRBV15	-	TRBJ1-5	CATSSQGFGIGNQPQHF	TGTGCCACCAGCAGCCAGGGGTTTGGTATAGGGAATCAGCCCCAGCATTTT
-	TRBV27	-	TRBJ1-3	CASSFNAGNTIYF	TGTGCCAGCAGTTTTAATGCGGGAAACACCATATATTTT
-	TRBV27	TRBD1	TRBJ2-1	CASSRWTGYNEQFF	TGTGCCAGCAGTCGGTGGACAGGGTACAATGAGCAGTTCTTC
-	TRBV19	-	TRBJ2-1	CASSTTLVNEQFF	TGTGCCAGTAGCACCACCCTGGTGAATGAGCAGTTCTTC
few	TRBV10-3	-	TRBJ2-3	CAISESVDTFTDTQYF	TGTGCCATCAGTGAGTCGGTGGACACCTTCACAGATACGCAGTATTTT
once	TRBV6-5	-	TRBJ2-1	CASSYSGLYNEQFF	TGTGCCAGCAGTTACTCCGGACTCTACAATGAGCAGTTCTTC
once	TRBV29-1	-	TRBJ2-7	CSVRGVKTYEQYF	TGCAGCGTCCGAGGGGTCAAAACCTACGAGCAGTACTTC
-	TRBV5-6	-	TRBJ1-1	CASRTPNTEAFF	TGTGCCAGCAGGACACCGAACACTGAAGCTTTCTTT
-	TRBV29-1	-	TRBJ2-7	CSVEPGPSGEQYF	TGCAGCGTTGAACCGGGACCCTCGGGAGAGCAGTACTTC
-	TRBV4-1	-	TRBJ2-7	CASSQVLSGSYEQYF	TGCGCCAGCAGCCAAGTTCTTAGTGGCTCCTACGAGCAGTACTTC
few	TRBV12-5	-	TRBJ1-2	CASGSPESVALYGYTF	TGTGCTAGTGGCTCCCCAGAGTCGGTTGCCCTCTATGGCTACACCTTC
large	TRBV27	TRBD2	TRBJ2-7	CASSKSGLAGDYEQYF	TGTGCCAGCAGTAAATCCGGACTAGCGGGGGACTACGAGCAGTACTTC
-	TRBV11-2	-	TRBJ2-2	CASSSDTGELFF	TGTGCCAGCAGCTCAGACACCGGGGAGCTGTTTTTT
once	TRBV13	-	TRBJ2-1	CASASWQGSYNEQFF	TGTGCCAGCGCTTCGTGGCAGGGAAGCTACAATGAGCAGTTCTTC
-	TRBV7-6	TRBD2	TRBJ2-7	CASSLTSGVSYEQYF	TGTGCCAGCAGCTTAACTAGCGGGGTCTCCTACGAGCAGTACTTC
-	TRBV7-6	-	TRBJ1-1	CASSSGMNTEAFF	TGTGCCAGCAGCTCCGGCATGAACACTGAAGCTTTCTTT
-	TRBV25-1	-	TRBJ2-2	CASLGTAQATGELFF	TGTGCCAGCCTCGGGACCGCTCAGGCCACCGGGGAGCTGTTTTTT
many	TRBV2	-	TRBJ1-5	CASQSGNQPQHF	TGTGCCAGCCAAAGCGGCAATCAGCCCCAGCATTTT
-	TRBV19	-	TRBJ2-7	CASSKVSNSVGYEQYF	TGTGCCAGTAGTAAGGTATCTAACAGCGTGGGCTACGAGCAGTACTTC
-	TRBV11-1	TRBD1	TRBJ1-2	CASSYSAGTAYGYTF	TGTGCCAGCAGCTACAGCGCCGGGACAGCTTATGGCTACACCTTC
-	TRBV29-1	-	TRBJ2-7	CSVEAGWSYEQYF	TGCAGCGTTGAGGCCGGGTGGTCATACGAGCAGTACTTC
few	TRBV19	-	TRBJ2-7	CASSPGTSWAYEQYF	TGTGCCAGTAGCCCCGGGACAAGCTGGGCCTACGAGCAGTACTTC
few	TRBV25-1	-	TRBJ1-2	CASSPGTNYGYTF	TGTGCCAGCAGCCCAGGGACGAACTATGGCTACACCTTC
-	TRBV29-1	-	TRBJ2-7	CSVGPQSSYEQYF	TGCAGCGTTGGGCCCCAAAGCTCCTACGAGCAGTACTTC
-	TRBV25-1	-	TRBJ2-7	CASSDTYEQYF	TGTGCCAGCAGTGACACCTACGAGCAGTACTTC
-	TRBV19	-	TRBJ2-3	CASSRWDTLPSTDTQYF	TGTGCCAGTAGCCGGTGGGACACTCTACCTAGCACAGATACGCAGTATTTT
-	TRBV5-8	TRBD2	TRBJ2-5	CASSTGTSREETQYF	TGTGCCAGCAGCACTGGGACTAGCAGAGAAGAGACCCAGTACTTC
medium-sized	TRBV2	-	TRBJ2-2	CASSEGWSNTGELFF	TGTGCCAGCAGTGAAGGGTGGTCGAACACCGGGGAGCTGTTTTTT
-	TRBV6-5	TRBD1	TRBJ2-7	CASSYPGGIAYF	TGTGCCAGCAGTTACCCAGGGGGCATCGCCTACTTC
-	TRBV13	TRBD1	TRBJ1-6	CASSFTGVGDSPLHF	TGTGCCAGCAGCTTTACAGGGGTCGGGGATTCACCCCTCCACTTT